These T cell receptor beta chains were read from a single sample in a study of T cell responses to AZD1222 COVID-19 vaccine. Produced via immunoSEQ multiplex PCR; TCRdb's table is partial and in-frame only. This table has fewer than 85,000 clones, 83% appearing once. The sample was peripheral blood, taken 28 days after the second AZD1222 dose. The receptors shown here come from an adult who received the AZD1222 COVID-19 vaccine. Each CDR3 is given with its conserved first and last residue.

cdr3_length: 15
v_call: TRBV19
j_call: TRBJ2-5
cdr3_aa: CASSNSRGVQETQYF

cdr3_length: 14
v_call: TRBV18
j_call: TRBJ1-2
cdr3_aa: CASSPGTGNYGYTF

cdr3_length: 15
v_call: TRBV4-2
j_call: TRBJ1-4
cdr3_aa: CASSRSYERNEKLFF

cdr3_length: 12
v_call: TRBV2
j_call: TRBJ1-3
cdr3_aa: CASGYSGNTIYF

cdr3_length: 17
v_call: TRBV9
j_call: TRBJ1-5
cdr3_aa: CASSVGMLPGSNQPQHF

cdr3_length: 13
v_call: TRBV25-1
j_call: TRBJ2-3
cdr3_aa: CASSIQGADTQYF

cdr3_length: 18
v_call: TRBV4-2
j_call: TRBJ2-1
cdr3_aa: CASSQRGLAGSSYNEQFF

cdr3_length: 12
v_call: TRBV7-9
j_call: TRBJ1-1
cdr3_aa: CASSHYNTEAFF

cdr3_length: 20
v_call: TRBV3-1/TRBV3-2
j_call: TRBJ2-7
cdr3_aa: CASSQDEGTSFFLGAYEQYF

cdr3_length: 14
v_call: TRBV7-2
j_call: TRBJ1-1
cdr3_aa: CASSLTPTVPEAFF

cdr3_length: 16
v_call: TRBV5-6
j_call: TRBJ1-1
cdr3_aa: CASSLLRGGRGTEAFF

cdr3_length: 15
v_call: TRBV2
j_call: TRBJ2-7
cdr3_aa: CASSDIGQARPEQYF

cdr3_length: 14
v_call: TRBV30
j_call: TRBJ1-2
cdr3_aa: CAWSVQQGWSGYTF

cdr3_length: 13
v_call: TRBV9
j_call: TRBJ2-1
cdr3_aa: CASSPGTSLEQFF

cdr3_length: 15
v_call: TRBV6-2/TRBV6-3
j_call: TRBJ1-6
cdr3_aa: CASSARAAYNSPLHF

cdr3_length: 16
v_call: TRBV28
j_call: TRBJ1-2
cdr3_aa: CASSSGQSLTNYGYTF

cdr3_length: 13
v_call: TRBV7-9
j_call: TRBJ2-1
cdr3_aa: CASSHRGYNEQFF

cdr3_length: 16
v_call: TRBV4-2
j_call: TRBJ1-1
cdr3_aa: CASSQVANPGNTEAFF

cdr3_length: 15
v_call: TRBV9
j_call: TRBJ2-2
cdr3_aa: CASSVVTASFGELFF

cdr3_length: 14
v_call: TRBV9
j_call: TRBJ2-7
cdr3_aa: CASSVRLAGDEQYF

cdr3_length: 14
v_call: TRBV6-5
j_call: TRBJ1-3
cdr3_aa: CASTKGASGNTIYF

cdr3_length: 14
v_call: TRBV19
j_call: TRBJ2-1
cdr3_aa: CASSLGQGSNEQFF

cdr3_length: 12
v_call: TRBV6-5
j_call: TRBJ2-7
cdr3_aa: CAVGGQTYEQYF

cdr3_length: 14
v_call: TRBV6-2/TRBV6-3
j_call: TRBJ2-2
cdr3_aa: CASSQRTVAGELFF

cdr3_length: 16
v_call: TRBV5-6
j_call: TRBJ2-7
cdr3_aa: CASSLGVQGPWYEQYF

cdr3_length: 15
v_call: TRBV30
j_call: TRBJ1-3
cdr3_aa: CAWSVRAGAGNTIYF

cdr3_length: 14
v_call: TRBV6-5
j_call: TRBJ2-7
cdr3_aa: CASISTSGSYEQYF

cdr3_length: 14
v_call: TRBV2
j_call: TRBJ1-4
cdr3_aa: CASKGYLFSEKLFF

cdr3_length: 16
v_call: TRBV28
j_call: TRBJ2-7
cdr3_aa: CASSPTPGFWTYEQYF

cdr3_length: 14
v_call: TRBV5-6
j_call: TRBJ1-1
cdr3_aa: CASSLASGNTEAFF

cdr3_length: 14
v_call: TRBV28
j_call: TRBJ1-6
cdr3_aa: CASSLGGARTPLHF

cdr3_length: 12
v_call: TRBV28
j_call: TRBJ2-3
cdr3_aa: CASSSFTDTQYF

cdr3_length: 14
v_call: TRBV28
j_call: TRBJ1-3
cdr3_aa: CASSPRGTVDTIYF

cdr3_length: 14
v_call: TRBV7-8
j_call: TRBJ2-7
cdr3_aa: CASSPLDGSYEQYF

cdr3_length: 15
v_call: TRBV5-1
j_call: TRBJ2-5
cdr3_aa: CASSLLPGGQETQYF

cdr3_length: 16
v_call: TRBV7-2
j_call: TRBJ2-1
cdr3_aa: CASSPIPRTRDNEQFF

cdr3_length: 13
v_call: TRBV7-3
j_call: TRBJ1-2
cdr3_aa: CASSPQGAVGYTF

cdr3_length: 14
v_call: TRBV29-1
j_call: TRBJ1-1
cdr3_aa: CSVERDRGGTEAFF

cdr3_length: 14
v_call: TRBV27
j_call: TRBJ1-2
cdr3_aa: CASRSRQGPYGYTF

cdr3_length: 13
v_call: TRBV29-1
j_call: TRBJ1-2
cdr3_aa: CSVVQGVGYGYTF

cdr3_length: 14
v_call: TRBV9
j_call: TRBJ2-1
cdr3_aa: CASTPRDYYNEQFF

cdr3_length: 15
v_call: TRBV7-9
j_call: TRBJ2-1
cdr3_aa: CASSPAGTGHNEQFF

cdr3_length: 13
v_call: TRBV7-9
j_call: TRBJ2-2
cdr3_aa: CASSTTGTGELFF

cdr3_length: 19
v_call: TRBV5-1
j_call: TRBJ2-1
cdr3_aa: CASSEGLAGLLNSLNEQFF